This entry concerns a single TCR beta chain. With 5 bases removed from V and 0 bases from J, the gap between germline ends came to 10 bases. CDR3 length equals 14 residues. Per germline, CDR1 SNHLY and CDR2 FYNNEI. Chronic pancreatitis tissue was collected during total pancreatectomy with islet autotransplantation. Included chronic pancreatitis patients had no known history of diabetes. TCR beta sequencing used genomic DNA from unsorted bulk pancreas tissue. These data are taken from a study of immune characteristics of hereditary and idiopathic chronic pancreatitis. The repertoire was sequenced with immunoSEQ multiplex PCR; TCRdb's copy has only in-frame clones and lacks some. Among 1,000 or so clones listed, about 71% were seen once.

Sequencing input: pancreas tissue with idiopathic chronic pancreatitis. This chain joins TRBV2 and TRBJ1-2; no definite D call. The clonotype comes from a human donor with chronic pancreatitis. Here the CDR3 DNA reads TGTGCCAGCAGTAAGTGGGAGGCTAACTATGGCTACACCTTC. This translates into CASSKWEANYGYTF.